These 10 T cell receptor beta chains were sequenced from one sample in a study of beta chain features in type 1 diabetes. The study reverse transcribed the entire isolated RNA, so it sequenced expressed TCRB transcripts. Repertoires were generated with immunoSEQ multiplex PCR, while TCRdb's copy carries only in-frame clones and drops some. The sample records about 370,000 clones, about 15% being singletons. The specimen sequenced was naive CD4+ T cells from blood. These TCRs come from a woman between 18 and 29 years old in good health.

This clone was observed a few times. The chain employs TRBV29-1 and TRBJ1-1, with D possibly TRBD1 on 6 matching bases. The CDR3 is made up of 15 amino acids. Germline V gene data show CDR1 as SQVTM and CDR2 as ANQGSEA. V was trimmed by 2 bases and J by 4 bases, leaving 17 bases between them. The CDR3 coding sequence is TGCAGCGTTGAAAATGGGCGGGGGCCGGGCACTGAAGCTTTCTTT. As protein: CSVENGRGPGTEAFF. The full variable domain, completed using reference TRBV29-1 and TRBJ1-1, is SAVISQKPSRDICQRGTSLTIQCQVDSQVTMMFWYRQQPGQSLTLIATANQGSEATYESGFVIDKFPISRPNLTFSTLTVSNMSPEDSSIYLCSVENGRGPGTEAFFGQGTRLTVV.

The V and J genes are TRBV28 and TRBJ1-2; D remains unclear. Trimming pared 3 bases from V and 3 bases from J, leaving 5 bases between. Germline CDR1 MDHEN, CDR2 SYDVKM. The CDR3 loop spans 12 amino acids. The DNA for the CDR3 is TGTGCCAGCAGTTTGTCTCACTATGGCTACACCTTC. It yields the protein CASSLSHYGYTF.

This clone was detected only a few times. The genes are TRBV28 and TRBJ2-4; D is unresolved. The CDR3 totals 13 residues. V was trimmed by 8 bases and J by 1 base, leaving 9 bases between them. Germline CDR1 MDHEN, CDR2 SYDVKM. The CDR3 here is CASEFGAKNIQYF. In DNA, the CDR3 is TGTGCCAGCGAATTCGGGGCCAAAAACATTCAGTACTTC.

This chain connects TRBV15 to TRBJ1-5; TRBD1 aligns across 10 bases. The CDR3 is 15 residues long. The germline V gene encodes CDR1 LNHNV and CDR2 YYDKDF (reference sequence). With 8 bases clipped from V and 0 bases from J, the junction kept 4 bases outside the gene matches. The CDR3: CATRDRGYSNQPQHF. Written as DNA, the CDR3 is TGTGCCACCCGGGACAGGGGATATAGCAATCAGCCCCAGCATTTT. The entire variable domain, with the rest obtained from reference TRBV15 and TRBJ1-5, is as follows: DAMVIQNPRYQVTQFGKPVTLSCSQTLNHNVMYWYQQKSSQAPKLLFHYYDKDFNNEADTPDNFQSRRPNTSFCFLDIRSPGLGDTAMYLCATRDRGYSNQPQHFGDGTRLSIL.

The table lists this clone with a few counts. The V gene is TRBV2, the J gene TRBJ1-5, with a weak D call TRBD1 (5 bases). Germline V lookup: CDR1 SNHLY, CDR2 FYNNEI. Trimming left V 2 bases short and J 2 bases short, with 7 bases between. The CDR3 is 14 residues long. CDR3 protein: CASSESRGNQPQHF. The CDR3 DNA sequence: TGTGCCAGCAGTGAAAGCAGGGGCAATCAGCCCCAGCATTTT.

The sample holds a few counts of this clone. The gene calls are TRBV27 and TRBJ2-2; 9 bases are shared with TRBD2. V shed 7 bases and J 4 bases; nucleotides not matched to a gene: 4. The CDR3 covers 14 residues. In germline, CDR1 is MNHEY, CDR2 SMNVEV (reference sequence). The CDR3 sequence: CASTMREGTGELFF. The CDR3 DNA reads TGTGCCAGCACGATGCGGGAGGGCACCGGGGAGCTGTTTTTT.

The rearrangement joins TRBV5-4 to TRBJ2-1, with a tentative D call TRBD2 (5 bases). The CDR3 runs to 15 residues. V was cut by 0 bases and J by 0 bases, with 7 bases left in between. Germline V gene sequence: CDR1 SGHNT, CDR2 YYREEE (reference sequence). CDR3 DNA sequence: TGTGCCAGCAGCTTGGCCGCGGGCTCCTACAATGAGCAGTTCTTC. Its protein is CASSLAAGSYNEQFF.

CDR3 residues: CSATKLDEQFF. CDR3 nucleotide sequence: TGCAGTGCTACAAAGCTTGATGAGCAGTTCTTC. The J gene is TRBJ2-1, the V gene TRBV20-1; D unclear. CDR3 length: 11 residues. Trimming removed 4 bases from V and 8 bases from J, with 9 bases in between. Germline CDR1 and CDR2: DFQATT and SNEGSKA (reference sequence).

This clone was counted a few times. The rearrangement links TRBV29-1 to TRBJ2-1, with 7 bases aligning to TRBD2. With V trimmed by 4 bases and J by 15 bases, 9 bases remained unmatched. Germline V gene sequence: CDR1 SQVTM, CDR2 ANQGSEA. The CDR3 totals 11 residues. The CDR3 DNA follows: TGCAGCGTTGGTAAGACTCCGGGAGGGTTCTTC. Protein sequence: CSVGKTPGGFF.

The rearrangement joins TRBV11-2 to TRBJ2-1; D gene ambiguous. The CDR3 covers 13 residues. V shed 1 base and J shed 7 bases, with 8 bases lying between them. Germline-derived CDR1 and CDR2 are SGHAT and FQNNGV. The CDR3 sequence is CASSLVVRNEQFF. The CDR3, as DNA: TGTGCCAGCAGCTTAGTGGTGAGGAATGAGCAGTTCTTC.